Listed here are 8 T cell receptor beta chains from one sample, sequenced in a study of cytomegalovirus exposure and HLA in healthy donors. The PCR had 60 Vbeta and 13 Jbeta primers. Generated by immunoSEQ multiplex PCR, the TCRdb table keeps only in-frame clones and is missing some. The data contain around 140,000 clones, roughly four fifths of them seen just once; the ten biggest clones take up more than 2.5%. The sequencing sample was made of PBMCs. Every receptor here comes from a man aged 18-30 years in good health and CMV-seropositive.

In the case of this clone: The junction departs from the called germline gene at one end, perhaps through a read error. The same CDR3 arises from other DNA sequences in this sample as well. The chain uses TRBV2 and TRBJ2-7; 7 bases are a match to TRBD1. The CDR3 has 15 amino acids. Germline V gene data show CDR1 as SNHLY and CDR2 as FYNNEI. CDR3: CASTYRQGATYEQYF. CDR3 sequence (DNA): TGCGCCAGCACATATCGACAGGGTGCCACCTACGAGCAGTACTTC.

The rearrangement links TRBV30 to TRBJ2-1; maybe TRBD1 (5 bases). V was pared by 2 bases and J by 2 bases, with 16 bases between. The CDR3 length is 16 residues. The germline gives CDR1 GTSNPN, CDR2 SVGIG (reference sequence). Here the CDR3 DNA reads TGTGCCTGGAGTAGATCGACAGCCGAGCCCTACAATGAGCAGTTCTTC. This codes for CAWSRSTAEPYNEQFF.

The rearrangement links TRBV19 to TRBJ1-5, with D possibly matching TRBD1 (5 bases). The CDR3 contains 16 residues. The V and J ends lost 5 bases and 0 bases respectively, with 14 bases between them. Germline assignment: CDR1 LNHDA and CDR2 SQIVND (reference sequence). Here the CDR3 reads CASSVQDTLSNQPQHF. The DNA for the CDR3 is TGTGCCAGTAGTGTACAGGATACCCTTAGCAATCAGCCCCAGCATTTT.

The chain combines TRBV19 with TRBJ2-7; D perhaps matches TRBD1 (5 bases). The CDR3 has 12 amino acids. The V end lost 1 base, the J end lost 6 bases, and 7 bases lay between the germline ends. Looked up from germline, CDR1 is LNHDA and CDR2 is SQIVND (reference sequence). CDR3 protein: CASSIVGAEQYF. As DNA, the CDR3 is TGTGCCAGTAGTATAGTAGGGGCCGAGCAGTACTTC.

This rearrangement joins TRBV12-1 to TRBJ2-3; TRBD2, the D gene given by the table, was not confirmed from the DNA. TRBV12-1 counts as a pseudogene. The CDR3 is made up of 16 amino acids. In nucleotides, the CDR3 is TGTGCCAGCAGCTCCCCCAATGGGGGGGGCACAGATACGCAGTATTTT. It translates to CASSSPNGGGTDTQYF.

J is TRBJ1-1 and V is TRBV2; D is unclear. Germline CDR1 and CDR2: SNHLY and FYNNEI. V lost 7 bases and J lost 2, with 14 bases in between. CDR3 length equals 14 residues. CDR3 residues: CASTALVANTEAFF. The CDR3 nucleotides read TGTGCCAGCACCGCCCTGGTGGCCAACACTGAAGCTTTCTTT. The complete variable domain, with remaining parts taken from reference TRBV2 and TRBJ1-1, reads EPEVTQTPSHQVTQMGQEVILRCVPISNHLYFYWYRQILGQKVEFLVSFYNNEISEKSEIFDDQFSVERPDGSNFTLKIRSTKLEDSAMYFCASTALVANTEAFFGQGTRLTVV.

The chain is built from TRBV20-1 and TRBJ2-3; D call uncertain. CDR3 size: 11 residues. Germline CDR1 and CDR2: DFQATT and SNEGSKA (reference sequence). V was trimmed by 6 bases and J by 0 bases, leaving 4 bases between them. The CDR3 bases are TGCAGTGCGGAGAGCACAGATACGCAGTATTTT. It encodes CSAESTDTQYF.

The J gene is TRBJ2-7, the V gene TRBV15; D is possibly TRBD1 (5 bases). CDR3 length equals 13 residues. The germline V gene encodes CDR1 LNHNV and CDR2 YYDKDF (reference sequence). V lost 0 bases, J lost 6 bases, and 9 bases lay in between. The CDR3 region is CATSRDGRAEQYF. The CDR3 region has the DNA TGTGCCACCAGCAGAGATGGCAGGGCCGAGCAGTACTTC.